This TCR beta chain was captured by sequencing in a study of cytotoxic CD8 clonotypes in ibrutinib-treated CLL. Assay used: immunoSEQ multiplex PCR; TCRdb lists only in-frame clones, some missing. The sample has roughly 130,000 clones; 75% to 95% are singletons. Sequenced material: PBMCs, taken after 12 months of ibrutinib treatment. This clonotype originated in a human donor with chronic lymphocytic leukemia.

The CDR3 here is CASSQDQLAKLFF. Written as DNA, the CDR3 is TGTGCCAGCAGCCAAGATCAACTAGCGAAACTGTTCTTC. This sequence joins TRBV4-2 and TRBJ2-1, with 7 bases fitting TRBD2. J lost 15 bases, V lost 0 bases, and 8 bases had no gene match. Germline CDR1 reads LGHNA; CDR2 reads YNFKEQ. CDR3 length: 13 residues.